This TCR beta chain stems from a study of breast tumors, draining lymph nodes, adjacent tissues. The study's findings and limits: Compared with basal-like, luminal-like tumors shared significantly more repertoire with nontumor tissue. Tumors had less TCR diversity than lymph nodes, more than nontumor tissue. The lymph node origin of tumor T cells was framed as consistent with a hypothesis, not demonstrated.

Looked up from germline, CDR1 is MNHNY and CDR2 is SVGAGI (reference sequence). The CDR3 sequence is 23 residues long. Trimming pared 2 bases from V and 2 bases from J, leaving 37 bases between. TCRdb reanalysed the multiplex PCR reads using MiXCR and keeps one entry per CDR3 protein. The sample includes tens of thousands of distinct CDR3 sequences, around 45% of them seen just once. This clonotype appeared many times. Its matching antigen is unknown. This receptor was obtained from a female donor with breast cancer. Some clones in this sample may be carry-over from other donors' samples. V and J are TRBV6-6 and TRBJ2-7, with D uncertain. Sequencing was carried out using breast tumor tissue. CDR3 sequence: CASSYDLDGDVITSRDKTYEQYF. CDR3 DNA sequence: TGTGCCAGCAGTTACGACCTAGACGGCGACGTTATCACTTCTCGAGATAAGACCTACGAGCAGTACTTC.